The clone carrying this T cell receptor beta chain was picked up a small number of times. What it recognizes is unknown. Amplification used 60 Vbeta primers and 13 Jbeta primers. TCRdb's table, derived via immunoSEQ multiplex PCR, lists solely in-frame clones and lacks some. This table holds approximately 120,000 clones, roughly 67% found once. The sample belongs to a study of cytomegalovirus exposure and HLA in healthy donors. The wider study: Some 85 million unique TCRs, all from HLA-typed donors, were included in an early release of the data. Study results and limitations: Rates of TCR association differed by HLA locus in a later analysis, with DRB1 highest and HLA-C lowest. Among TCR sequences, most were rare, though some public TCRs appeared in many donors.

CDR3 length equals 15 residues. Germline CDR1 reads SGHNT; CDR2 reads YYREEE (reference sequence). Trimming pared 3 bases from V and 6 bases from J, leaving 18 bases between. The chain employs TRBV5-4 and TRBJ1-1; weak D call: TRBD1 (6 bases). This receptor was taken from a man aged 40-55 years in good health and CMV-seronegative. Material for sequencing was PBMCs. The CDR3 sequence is CASSYNNRVFSEAFF. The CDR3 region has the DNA TGTGCCAGCAGCTACAATAACAGGGTCTTCTCTGAAGCTTTCTTT.